This TCR beta chain appears in the sequencing data of a study of tumor-infiltrating lymphocytes in primary liver carcinoma. General study points: When set against blood, tumors had a significantly higher top-250-clone fraction (p = 0.039). Tumor-adjacent and tumor-blood pairs shared less of their repertoires than tumor region pairs shared.

Germline CDR1 and CDR2: SGHAT and FQNNGV. This CDR3 contains 14 residues. Unsorted whole blood supplied the RNA, and germline DNA was extracted too. Using a constant-region primer together with ProtoScript II reverse transcriptase, TCR beta cDNA was made from about 500 ng of total RNA. Slightly modified ARM-PCR, run as three nested multiplex PCR rounds, produced the TCR beta libraries. For approximately 9 cycles apiece, the opening two PCR rounds ran with TRBV1-TRBV30 forward primers and a C-beta reverse primer. Using its own MiXCR run on the multiplex PCR reads, TCRdb lists one record per CDR3 protein. Of about 330,000 distinct CDR3 sequences listed, almost 65% are singletons. Notes on this clonotype: Its matching antigen is unknown. A read error may account for a junction end that differs from germline.

The specimen sequenced was peripheral blood. This receptor was taken from a man aged 40-49 years with primary liver carcinoma and hepatitis B virus infection. The chain recombines TRBV11-2 with TRBJ2-4; possibly TRBD1 for D (6 bases). The CDR3 here is CASTLAYGTNIQCF. The CDR3, as DNA: TGTGCCAGCACCTTAGCTTACGGGACAAACATTCAGTGCTTC.